The T cell receptor beta chain under discussion was sequenced for a study of blood T cells in healthy people across ages. In the case of this clonotype: Its antigen is as yet unknown. A much larger clone is a single base away; this may be a read error.

Study-wide findings and caveats: Expanded clonotype changes were possibly confounded by unknown donor CMV status. Estimated diversity that came from one million T cells was considered an underestimate.

This CDR3 contains 15 residues. Germline CDR1 DFQATT, CDR2 SNEGSKA (reference sequence). Germline trimming cut 5 bases from V and 5 bases from J; bases unmatched to any gene: 12. A second PCR, run for about 7 to 11 cycles, used a sample-barcoded 5' primer plus a J-beta primer mix. TCRdb used MiXCR to reprocess the 5' RACE reads, holding one entry per CDR3 protein. The sample lists about 970,000 distinct CDR3 sequences, roughly 47% seen once, with about 20% in the top ten. The clonotype was recovered from a woman aged 60-75 years in good health. The V call is TRBV20-1, the J call TRBJ2-7; 10 bases line up with TRBD1. Sequenced material: blood. Here the CDR3 DNA reads TGCAGTGCTCCCCCTCGACAGGGGGCAGGCGACGAGCAGTACTTC. It encodes CSAPPRQGAGDEQYF.